This TCR beta chain was identified during a study of OX40 agonist ivuxolimab in advanced cancers. For the study at large: The treatment was a fully human IgG2 OX40 agonist, ivuxolimab.

The protocol was immunoSEQ multiplex PCR, while the TCRdb copy is restricted to in-frame clones and leaves out a portion. Of about 80,000 clones in the sample, 85% to 95% are singletons; the top ten hold approximately 0.7%. This specimen was CD4+ or CD8+ T cells sorted from blood, taken in a trial of the OX40 agonist ivuxolimab. This sequence originates from an adult with an advanced solid tumor such as melanoma, head and neck, liver or kidney cancer.

CDR3 amino acids: CASRDRVGTDTQYF. The CDR3 DNA follows: TGTGCCAGCAGGGACAGGGTAGGGACAGATACGCAGTATTTT. The chain has TRBV2 and TRBJ2-3; TRBD1 matches 8 bases. Germline assignment: CDR1 SNHLY and CDR2 FYNNEI. The CDR3 covers 14 residues. J gave up 3 bases and V 6 bases, and 5 bases lay outside the gene matches.